This is a list of T cell receptor beta chains from one sample in a study of T cell changes during pregnancy in multiple sclerosis. Repertoires were generated with immunoSEQ multiplex PCR, while TCRdb's copy carries only in-frame clones and drops some. The sample gives about 110,000 clones, under 95% of which show up once; roughly 1.5% is in the top ten. Sequenced here: peripheral blood, sampled before pregnancy. The receptors were sampled from a female donor with multiple sclerosis, enrolled in a pregnancy study. The CDR3 runs from the conserved cysteine through the conserved F or W. The D gene is left open where the match is weak. A row's size may be missing; if present it is once, few, many or a size class.

CDR3aa: CASSIQAGEQFF
CDR3nt: TGTGCCAGCAGCATTCAAGCGGGAGAGCAGTTCTTC
j_gene: TRBJ2-1
len: 12
v_gene: TRBV7-3
d_gene: TRBD2
abundance: NA

CDR3aa: CASRSGGPGEQYF
CDR3nt: TGTGCCAGCAGGAGCGGGGGGCCCGGTGAGCAGTACTTC
j_gene: TRBJ2-7
len: 13
v_gene: TRBV28
d_gene: TRBD2
abundance: NA

CDR3aa: CATSNGGTMETQYF
CDR3nt: TGTGCCACCAGCAATGGAGGGACCATGGAGACCCAGTACTTC
j_gene: TRBJ2-5
len: 14
v_gene: TRBV15
d_gene: NA
abundance: NA

CDR3aa: CASRAGGAWDGYTF
CDR3nt: TGTGCCAGCAGAGCTGGGGGGGCTTGGGATGGCTACACCTTC
j_gene: TRBJ1-2
len: 14
v_gene: TRBV27
d_gene: NA
abundance: once

CDR3aa: CASSPDTSSGNTIYF
CDR3nt: TGTGCCAGCAGTCCCGACACGAGCTCTGGAAACACCATATATTTT
j_gene: TRBJ1-3
len: 15
v_gene: TRBV14
d_gene: NA
abundance: NA

CDR3aa: CASSLNSGGPTDTQYF
CDR3nt: TGTGCCAGCAGCTTAAACAGCGGGGGGCCCACAGATACGCAGTATTTT
j_gene: TRBJ2-3
len: 16
v_gene: TRBV7-9
d_gene: TRBD2
abundance: NA

CDR3aa: CASSLATGGAYGYTF
CDR3nt: TGTGCCAGCAGCTTAGCGACAGGGGGCGCGTATGGCTACACCTTC
j_gene: TRBJ1-2
len: 15
v_gene: TRBV7-2
d_gene: TRBD1
abundance: once

CDR3aa: CASRTGPYGYTF
CDR3nt: TGTGCCAGCAGAACAGGTCCATATGGCTACACCTTC
j_gene: TRBJ1-2
len: 12
v_gene: TRBV28
d_gene: NA
abundance: few

CDR3aa: CASSQSGSGLNTEAFF
CDR3nt: TGCGCCAGCAGTCAATCAGGGTCCGGGTTGAACACTGAAGCTTTCTTT
j_gene: TRBJ1-1
len: 16
v_gene: TRBV4-3
d_gene: NA
abundance: once

CDR3aa: CASSGGQGLANVLTF
CDR3nt: TGTGCCAGCAGCGGGGGACAGGGGCTGGCCAACGTCCTGACTTTC
j_gene: TRBJ2-6
len: 15
v_gene: TRBV5-4
d_gene: TRBD1
abundance: NA

CDR3aa: CASSLPGTGGGKLFF
CDR3nt: TGTGCCAGCAGCCTACCCGGGACAGGGGGCGGAAAACTGTTTTTT
j_gene: TRBJ1-4
len: 15
v_gene: TRBV5-6
d_gene: TRBD1
abundance: NA

CDR3aa: CASSQDLAGEGTEAFF
CDR3nt: TGCGCCAGCAGCCAAGATCTGGCAGGGGAGGGCACTGAAGCTTTCTTT
j_gene: TRBJ1-1
len: 16
v_gene: TRBV4-3
d_gene: NA
abundance: few

CDR3aa: CASRETVSLNTEAFF
CDR3nt: TGTGCCAGCAGAGAGACAGTATCCCTGAACACTGAAGCTTTCTTT
j_gene: TRBJ1-1
len: 15
v_gene: TRBV6-6
d_gene: NA
abundance: NA

CDR3aa: CAISESLLYEQYF
CDR3nt: TGTGCCATCAGTGAATCCCTACTCTACGAGCAGTACTTC
j_gene: TRBJ2-7
len: 13
v_gene: TRBV10-3
d_gene: NA
abundance: NA

CDR3aa: CASSPNGGRRQFF
CDR3nt: TGTGCCAGCAGCCCCAACGGGGGGAGGAGGCAGTTCTTC
j_gene: TRBJ2-1
len: 13
v_gene: TRBV7-3
d_gene: TRBD2
abundance: NA

CDR3aa: CASSSSGGTDTQYF
CDR3nt: TGTGCCAGCAGCTCATCGGGGGGGACAGATACGCAGTATTTT
j_gene: TRBJ2-3
len: 14
v_gene: TRBV7-3
d_gene: TRBD2
abundance: NA

CDR3aa: CASSAGTGYLVRGYTF
CDR3nt: TGCGCCAGCAGTGCCGGGACAGGGTATTTGGTACGGGGCTACACCTTC
j_gene: TRBJ1-2
len: 16
v_gene: TRBV10-2
d_gene: TRBD1
abundance: NA

CDR3aa: CASSSGTIEQFF
CDR3nt: TGCGCCAGCAGCTCCGGGACTATTGAGCAGTTCTTC
j_gene: TRBJ2-1
len: 12
v_gene: TRBV5-1
d_gene: TRBD2
abundance: NA

CDR3aa: CASSLALAGADTQYF
CDR3nt: TGCGCCAGCAGCTTGGCCCTAGCGGGAGCAGATACGCAGTATTTT
j_gene: TRBJ2-3
len: 15
v_gene: TRBV5-1
d_gene: TRBD2
abundance: NA

CDR3aa: CAISEYSGGTDTQYF
CDR3nt: TGTGCCATCAGTGAGTATAGCGGGGGCACAGATACGCAGTATTTT
j_gene: TRBJ2-3
len: 15
v_gene: TRBV10-3
d_gene: TRBD2
abundance: NA

CDR3aa: CASSIDWDSYNEQFF
CDR3nt: TGTGCCAGTAGTATAGATTGGGACAGCTACAATGAGCAGTTCTTC
j_gene: TRBJ2-1
len: 15
v_gene: TRBV19
d_gene: TRBD1
abundance: NA

CDR3aa: CASSLRLAAYNEQFF
CDR3nt: TGTGCCAGCAGCTTAAGGCTAGCGGCCTACAATGAGCAGTTCTTC
j_gene: TRBJ2-1
len: 15
v_gene: TRBV11-2
d_gene: TRBD2
abundance: NA

CDR3aa: CASSSPGGGYTF
CDR3nt: TGTGCCAGCAGCTCCCCGGGAGGTGGCTACACCTTC
j_gene: TRBJ1-2
len: 12
v_gene: TRBV5-4
d_gene: NA
abundance: NA

CDR3aa: CASSPMGGVVDTEAFF
CDR3nt: TGTGCCAGCAGCCCGATGGGGGGGGTCGTAGACACTGAAGCTTTCTTT
j_gene: TRBJ1-1
len: 16
v_gene: TRBV5-1
d_gene: NA
abundance: NA

CDR3aa: CASSLPSYSYNEQFF
CDR3nt: TGTGCCAGCAGCTTACCTAGTTACTCCTACAATGAGCAGTTCTTC
j_gene: TRBJ2-1
len: 15
v_gene: TRBV7-9
d_gene: NA
abundance: NA

CDR3aa: CASRLNVQGHSYEQYF
CDR3nt: TGTGCAAGTCGCTTAAACGTCCAGGGCCACTCCTACGAGCAGTACTTC
j_gene: TRBJ2-7
len: 16
v_gene: TRBV12-2
d_gene: NA
abundance: NA

CDR3aa: CASSLGQGATKETQYF
CDR3nt: TGTGCCAGCAGTCTTGGACAGGGGGCCACCAAAGAGACCCAGTACTTC
j_gene: TRBJ2-5
len: 16
v_gene: TRBV25-1
d_gene: TRBD1
abundance: NA

CDR3aa: CASSSGLQNTGELFF
CDR3nt: TGTGCCAGCAGCTCCGGTCTCCAAAACACCGGGGAGCTGTTTTTT
j_gene: TRBJ2-2
len: 15
v_gene: TRBV11-3
d_gene: NA
abundance: NA

CDR3aa: CASSRDSSYEQYF
CDR3nt: TGTGCCAGCAGTCGGGACAGCTCCTACGAGCAGTACTTC
j_gene: TRBJ2-7
len: 13
v_gene: TRBV2
d_gene: TRBD1
abundance: NA

CDR3aa: CASSSPSGGNEQYF
CDR3nt: TGTGCCAGCAGCTCCCCCTCGGGGGGAAACGAGCAGTACTTC
j_gene: TRBJ2-7
len: 14
v_gene: TRBV9
d_gene: TRBD2
abundance: NA

CDR3aa: CASSWEGRGYTF
CDR3nt: TGTGCCAGCAGCTGGGAGGGCCGTGGCTACACCTTC
j_gene: TRBJ1-2
len: 12
v_gene: TRBV7-9
d_gene: NA
abundance: NA

CDR3aa: CASSSDSDPLTQYF
CDR3nt: TGTGCCAGCAGTTCAGACAGCGATCCGTTAACGCAGTATTTT
j_gene: TRBJ2-3
len: 14
v_gene: TRBV27
d_gene: NA
abundance: NA

CDR3aa: CASSERSSHPRNYGYTF
CDR3nt: TGTGCCAGCAGCGAGCGGAGTTCTCACCCTAGGAACTATGGCTACACCTTC
j_gene: TRBJ1-2
len: 17
v_gene: TRBV7-9
d_gene: NA
abundance: NA